A selection of T cell receptor beta chains follows, all from one sample in a study of T cells in Graves' hyperthyroidism and ophthalmopathy. TCRdb recomputed calls from the multiplex PCR reads with MiXCR, one row per CDR3 protein. Counted here are some 270,000 distinct CDR3 sequences, more than 20% occurring once; the ten biggest clones make up under 40%. Sequencing was carried out using blood. These receptors all stem from a woman in her thirties or forties with Graves' ophthalmopathy. Each CDR3 is given with its conserved first and last residue. D genes are given only for firm matches. The size entry is marked missing in some rows and otherwise reads once, few, many or a size class.

CDR3nt,CDR3aa,v_gene,d_gene,abundance,j_gene
TGTGCCAGCAGTTTGGTGGCTAGCAGGGGTTACGAGCAGTACTTC,CASSLVASRGYEQYF,TRBV28,-,many,TRBJ2-7
TGTGCCACCAGTGATCCCCAGGGAATTGGCGAGACCCAGTACTTC,CATSDPQGIGETQYF,TRBV24-1,-,-,TRBJ2-5
TGTGCCAGCAATTCAATAGCGGGAGGAATACAAGAGACCCAGTACTTC,CASNSIAGGIQETQYF,TRBV28,TRBD2,many,TRBJ2-5
TGTGCCAGCAGCCAAGATGACCCGTACCAAGAGACCCAGTACTTC,CASSQDDPYQETQYF,TRBV6-1,-,-,TRBJ2-5
TGTGCCATCAGTGAGTCTGAAGGGGGCATAGACGAGCAGTACTTC,CAISESEGGIDEQYF,TRBV10-3,TRBD1,many,TRBJ2-7
TGTGCCTGGAGTGGGGACAGGGGGAACACTGAAGCTTTCTTT,CAWSGDRGNTEAFF,TRBV30,TRBD1,many,TRBJ1-1
TGTGCCAGCAGGGGGGACAGGGTGAACACCGGGGAGCTGTTTTTT,CASRGDRVNTGELFF,TRBV2,TRBD1,many,TRBJ2-2
TGTGCCAGCAGCTCCGGACTAGCGGAGGGAGTAGCCAAAAACATTCAGTACTTC,CASSSGLAEGVAKNIQYF,TRBV11-1,TRBD2,many,TRBJ2-4
TGTGCCAGCAGTAACTGGGACAGCACTGAAGCTTTCTTT,CASSNWDSTEAFF,TRBV6-2/TRBV6-3,TRBD1,-,TRBJ1-1
TGCGCCAGCAGCCCGGACAGGGCTCCCGGGGAGCTGTTTTTT,CASSPDRAPGELFF,TRBV4-1,TRBD1,many,TRBJ2-2
TGTGCCACCAGTGACCCCGGGACGGAGTATGGCTACACCTTC,CATSDPGTEYGYTF,TRBV24-1,-,many,TRBJ1-2
TGCGCCAGCAGCCAAGTACAGGGCCCCTACGAGCAGTACTTC,CASSQVQGPYEQYF,TRBV4-1,-,few,TRBJ2-7
TGTGCCACCTTCCCAGGGTATTCCAATCAGCCCCAGCATTTT,CATFPGYSNQPQHF,TRBV6-2/TRBV6-3,-,-,TRBJ1-5
TGTGCCAGCAGTTTCGGGGGGCGGAACACTGAAGCTTTCTTT,CASSFGGRNTEAFF,TRBV12-3/TRBV12-4,-,many,TRBJ1-1
TGTGCCTGGGGGCGTGGGGGCGGCTACGAGCAGTACTTC,CAWGRGGGYEQYF,TRBV30,-,-,TRBJ2-7
TGTGCCAGCAGTGGACTGGTATCTGGGGCCAACGTCCTGACTTTC,CASSGLVSGANVLTF,TRBV2,-,many,TRBJ2-6
TGTGCCAGCAGTTTCGCTTACCTAGCGGGAGAGGAGACCCAGTACTTC,CASSFAYLAGEETQYF,TRBV28,TRBD2,-,TRBJ2-5
TGTGCCTGGAGTGTACGTGGACTGAACACTGAAGCTTTCTTT,CAWSVRGLNTEAFF,TRBV30,-,-,TRBJ1-1
TGTGCCAGCAGTCCGTCGGGCTGGGGCACTGAAGCTTTCTTT,CASSPSGWGTEAFF,TRBV12-3/TRBV12-4,-,-,TRBJ1-1
TGTGCCAGCAGTGAATTACTAGCGGGAGACGGTCCCCAGTACTTC,CASSELLAGDGPQYF,TRBV2,TRBD2,many,TRBJ2-5